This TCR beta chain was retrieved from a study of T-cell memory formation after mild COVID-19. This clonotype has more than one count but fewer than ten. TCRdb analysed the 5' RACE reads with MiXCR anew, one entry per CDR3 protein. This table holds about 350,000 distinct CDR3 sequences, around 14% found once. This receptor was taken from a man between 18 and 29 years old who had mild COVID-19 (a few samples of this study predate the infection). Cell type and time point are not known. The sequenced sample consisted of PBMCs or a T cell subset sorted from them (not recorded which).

CDR3 sequence reads: CASSLGGDTDTQYF. In DNA, the CDR3 is TGTGCCAGCAGCCTCGGGGGGGACACAGATACGCAGTATTTT. This sequence joins TRBV11-1 and TRBJ2-3; 8 positions agree with TRBD2. The junction had 3 bases not matched to a gene; V was cut back by 5 bases and J by 2 bases. This CDR3 contains 14 residues. Germline CDR1 and CDR2: SGHAT and FQDESV (reference sequence).